Below, one T cell receptor (beta chain) is given with its context. This specimen belongs to a study of blood T cell repertoires in COVID-19. The overall study: The United States, Italy and Spain were the sources of the acute and convalescent COVID-19 samples. PBMCs, B-cell-depleted T cells, or T cells provided the cDNA or gDNA that made up the material.

CDR3 length equals 14 residues. Trimming cost V 6 bases and J 3 bases; bases outside gene matches: 3. Per germline, CDR1 SGHTA and CDR2 FQGNSA. Per the original data handling: Estimation of nucleated cell counts was performed using reference gene primer amplification. Generated by immunoSEQ multiplex PCR, the TCRdb table keeps only in-frame clones and is missing some. For V, J and clone size, that table is used; D and trimming come from the DNA. The repertoire consists of some 200,000 clones, with just under 85% occurring once and the leading ten covering approximately 8%. The source of this sequence is a woman aged 50 to 65 with active or convalescent COVID-19. The chain couples TRBV7-2 to TRBJ1-5; 9 bases align to TRBD1. The sample consisted of peripheral blood. The CDR3 is CASSRQGDNQPQHF. In DNA, the CDR3 is TGTGCCAGCAGTCGACAGGGGGACAATCAGCCCCAGCATTTT.